What follows are 31 T cell receptor beta chains derived from one specimen sequenced in a study of T cell responses to AZD1222 COVID-19 vaccine. TCRdb's table, derived via immunoSEQ multiplex PCR, lists solely in-frame clones and lacks some. The sample has around 110,000 clones, 92% seen once; the top ten hold more than 1.5%. Sample: peripheral blood, taken 28 days after the second AZD1222 dose. These receptors all come from an adult who received the AZD1222 COVID-19 vaccine.

This clone came up once. This chain joins TRBV1 and TRBJ1-4. TRBV1 is marked as a pseudogene. The CDR3 totals 16 residues. The CDR3 nucleotides are TGCACCAGCGGCAGAAGTGGAGGTCCGCCGCATGAAAAACTGTTTTTT. The encoded protein is CTSGRSGGPPHEKLFF.

The chain links TRBV27 to TRBJ2-7; TRBD1 matches 7 bases. Germline CDR1 and CDR2: MNHEY and SMNVEV (reference sequence). The CDR3 is made up of 13 amino acids. Losses at the gene ends were 7 bases for V and 3 bases for J; bases not matched to a gene: 6. CDR3 DNA: TGTGCCAGCACCGACAGGGTTCGCTACGAGCAGTACTTC. This codes for CASTDRVRYEQYF.

CDR3 amino acids: CASSFLLGSGTEAFF. The CDR3 DNA reads as TGTGCCAGCAGTTTTCTCCTAGGGAGTGGAACTGAAGCTTTCTTT. This chain connects TRBV28 to TRBJ1-1; no reliable D call. V was cut by 3 bases and J by 5 bases, with 16 bases left in between. The CDR3 is made up of 15 amino acids. Germline values: CDR1 MDHEN, CDR2 SYDVKM.

CDR3 DNA: TGTGCCAGCAGGCTCGGGTTCTCTGGGGCCAACGTCCTGACTTTC. This codes for CASRLGFSGANVLTF. V gene TRBV27 combines with J gene TRBJ2-6; D is undetermined. Germline CDR1 is MNHEY and CDR2 is SMNVEV (reference sequence). CDR3 length: 15 amino acids. With 6 bases removed from V and 0 bases from J, the gap between germline ends came to 9 bases.

The chain employs TRBV2 and TRBJ2-2; 8 bases match TRBD1. Trimming removed 6 bases from V and 1 base from J; junction bases left unmatched: 4. Germline V gives CDR1 SNHLY, CDR2 FYNNEI. There are 15 residues in the CDR3. CDR3 sequence reads: CASSPGQGNTGELFF. CDR3 DNA sequence: TGTGCCAGCAGCCCCGGACAGGGGAACACCGGGGAGCTGTTTTTT.

The V and J genes are TRBV28 and TRBJ1-2; 7 nucleotides line up with TRBD1. J gave up 7 bases and V 2 bases, and 10 bases lay outside the gene matches. The CDR3 sequence is 15 residues long. Germline CDR1 MDHEN, CDR2 SYDVKM. The CDR3 DNA follows: TGTGCCAGCAGTTTAAGAGACAGGGTTTTGGGTGGCTACACCTTC. Amino acids: CASSLRDRVLGGYTF.

The table lists this clone with a count of one. The genes are TRBV6-2 or TRBV6-3 and TRBJ2-1; no firm D call. CDR3 length: 17 residues. The V end lost 2 bases, the J end lost 0 bases, and 14 bases lay between the germline ends. Germline loops: CDR1 MNHEY, CDR2 SVGEGT. The CDR3 DNA reads TGTGCCAGCAGTTACAGGGCCCGGCTTCGCTCCTACAATGAGCAGTTCTTC. It translates to CASSYRARLRSYNEQFF.

The chain recombines TRBV10-3 with TRBJ2-1, with 9 nucleotides matching TRBD2. The germline CDR1 and CDR2 sequences are ENHRY and SYGVKD. V dropped 4 bases and J dropped 6; count of bases not matched to a gene: 10. The length of the CDR3 is 16 residues. The CDR3 bases are TGTGCCATCAGTGGGCCGACTAGACTAGCGGTCAATGAGCAGTTCTTC. Amino acids: CAISGPTRLAVNEQFF.

The V call is TRBV4-1, the J call TRBJ1-1; TRBD1 might be the D (5 bases). Per germline, CDR1 MGHRA and CDR2 YSYEKL. V was cut by 0 bases and J by 4 bases, with 12 bases left in between. The CDR3 runs 15 residues. The chain's CDR3 is CASSQDQSGGTEAFF. CDR3 nucleotides: TGCGCCAGCAGCCAAGATCAGTCGGGGGGCACTGAAGCTTTCTTT.

The CDR3 is CASSRIGTSGNNEQFF. Here the CDR3 DNA reads TGTGCCAGCTCGAGAATCGGGACTAGCGGGAACAATGAGCAGTTCTTC. The chain is built from TRBV2 and TRBJ2-1, with TRBD2 identical over 13 bases. Germline assignment: CDR1 SNHLY and CDR2 FYNNEI. The CDR3 consists of 16 residues. V was clipped by 8 bases and J by 5 bases; unmatched bases: 9. Variable domain in full (rest from reference TRBV2 and TRBJ2-1): EPEVTQTPSHQVTQMGQEVILRCVPISNHLYFYWYRQILGQKVEFLVSFYNNEISEKSEIFDDQFSVERPDGSNFTLKIRSTKLEDSAMYFCASSRIGTSGNNEQFFGPGTRLTVL.

This chain links TRBV7-3 with TRBJ2-7, with TRBD1 matching 9 bases. Germline V lookup: CDR1 SGHTA, CDR2 FQGTGA. The CDR3 contains 16 residues. The junction had 9 bases not matched to a gene; V was cut back by 0 bases and J by 6 bases. The CDR3 nucleotides are TGTGCCAGCAGCTTAACCGGGACAGGGTTATTCGCCGAGCAGTACTTC. Amino acid sequence: CASSLTGTGLFAEQYF.

This clone has more than one count but fewer than ten. This chain links TRBV5-8 with TRBJ1-3; D not resolved. V gave up 0 bases and J gave up 3 bases, with 7 bases separating them. This CDR3 comprises 14 residues. Germline assignment: CDR1 SGHTS and CDR2 YDEGEE. In DNA, the CDR3 is TGTGCCAGCAGCTTGGTTGAAGTTGGAAACACCATATATTTT. Protein sequence: CASSLVEVGNTIYF.

This clone occurred once. V usage is TRBV14 and J usage is TRBJ2-6; the D is unclear. Trimming took off 4 bases at V and 0 bases at J, with 16 bases between the two ends. The length of the CDR3 is 18 residues. Germline values: CDR1 SGHDN, CDR2 FVKESK. CDR3 in amino acids: CASSPLNRVFSGANVLTF. The DNA of the CDR3 is TGTGCCAGCAGCCCGCTGAACCGAGTTTTCTCTGGGGCCAACGTCCTGACTTTC.

The chain links TRBV27 to TRBJ1-6, with TRBD1 identical over 8 bases. After removal of 6 bases from V and 6 bases from J, the junction contained 4 bases not matched to a gene. This CDR3 is built from 14 residues. CDR1 is MNHEY, CDR2 SMNVEV, per germline (reference sequence). CDR3 amino acids: CASRTGVPNSPLHF. DNA for the CDR3: TGTGCCAGCAGGACAGGGGTGCCTAATTCACCCCTCCACTTT.

The chain carries TRBV21-1 and TRBJ1-2; whether TRBD1, the table's D call, matches the DNA was not checked. TRBV21-1 is tagged as a pseudogene. CDR3 size: 15 residues. The CDR3 sequence: CASSPRTGEGYGYTF. CDR3 sequence (DNA): TGTGCCAGCAGCCCAAGGACAGGGGAGGGTTATGGCTACACCTTC.

The chain joins TRBV9 to TRBJ1-3; TRBD1 is a possible D gene (6 bases). The germline V gene encodes CDR1 SGDLS and CDR2 YYNGEE. Trimming took 3 bases from V and 0 from J, leaving 13 bases between them. The CDR3 is made up of 16 amino acids. The CDR3 region is CASSETTGNSGNTIYF. In DNA, the CDR3 is TGTGCCAGCAGCGAAACGACAGGCAACTCTGGAAACACCATATATTTT.

The genes are TRBV19 and TRBJ1-1, with D tentatively TRBD1 (5 bases). The V end was cut by 0 bases, the J end by 6 bases, with 20 bases between. From germline, CDR1 is LNHDA and CDR2 SQIVND (reference sequence). The CDR3 spans 17 residues. CDR3: CASSIEIVGQGTAEAFF. CDR3 DNA sequence: TGTGCCAGTAGTATAGAAATAGTAGGGCAGGGAACCGCTGAAGCTTTCTTT.

The V and J genes are TRBV30 and TRBJ2-1, with a tentative D call TRBD2 (5 bases). This CDR3 contains 14 residues. Germline V gene sequence: CDR1 GTSNPN, CDR2 SVGIG (reference sequence). V lost 3 bases, J lost 6 bases, and 15 bases lay in between. The CDR3 coding sequence is TGTGCCTGGAGGCCCGGCTACGCGGGCAATGAGCAGTTCTTC. It translates to CAWRPGYAGNEQFF.

This chain connects TRBV6-5 to TRBJ2-5, with D tentatively TRBD1 (5 bases). The CDR3 totals 13 residues. Trimming cost V 4 bases and J 4 bases, with 10 bases left between them. Germline V gives CDR1 MNHEY, CDR2 SVGAGI. The chain's CDR3 is CASSFQGSETQYF. The CDR3 DNA reads as TGTGCCAGCAGTTTCCAGGGTTCAGAGACCCAGTACTTC.

This clone was seen once. The V gene is TRBV28, the J gene TRBJ2-7; 9 nucleotides align to TRBD1. The length of the CDR3 is 17 residues. Germline V gene data show CDR1 as MDHEN and CDR2 as SYDVKM. Trimming cost V 3 bases and J 1 base; bases outside gene matches: 10. This CDR3 reads CASSLEDRGLDSYEQYF. CDR3 nucleotide sequence: TGTGCCAGCAGTTTGGAGGACAGGGGTCTTGATTCCTACGAGCAGTACTTC. Full variable domain (remainder filled in from reference TRBV28 and TRBJ2-7): DVKVTQSSRYLVKRTGEKVFLECVQDMDHENMFWYRQDPGLGLRLIYFSYDVKMKEKGDIPEGYSVSREKKERFSLILESASTNQTSMYLCASSLEDRGLDSYEQYFGPGTRLTVT.

The chain joins TRBV7-3 to TRBJ2-1; 7 bases align to TRBD1. This CDR3 comprises 14 residues. J gave up 9 bases and V 1 base, and 6 bases lay outside the gene matches. Germline CDR1 is SGHTA and CDR2 is FQGTGA. This CDR3 is CASSLRGGTGEQFF. The DNA for the CDR3 is TGTGCCAGCAGCTTAAGAGGGGGCACCGGTGAGCAGTTCTTC.

The rearrangement joins TRBV9 to TRBJ1-1, with 10 bases that match TRBD1. The CDR3 totals 14 residues. With 4 bases clipped from V and 6 bases from J, the junction kept 6 bases outside the gene matches. The germline V gene encodes CDR1 SGDLS and CDR2 YYNGEE. In DNA form, the CDR3 reads TGTGCCAGCAGCCGCGACAGGGGGCTGGCTGAAGCTTTCTTT. As protein: CASSRDRGLAEAFF.

The chain couples TRBV12-3 or TRBV12-4 to TRBJ1-1; D is unresolved. V was clipped by 7 bases and J by 8 bases, with 11 bases between them. The CDR3 runs to 11 residues. The CDR3: CASKSVTEAFF. Written as DNA, the CDR3 is TGTGCCAGCAAGAGCGTCACCGAAGCTTTCTTT.

This sequence joins TRBV28 and TRBJ1-2; D is unclear. The CDR3 extends over 17 amino acids. V shed 1 base and J shed 7 bases, with 22 bases lying between them. CDR1 and CDR2 from the germline V gene are MDHEN and SYDVKM. The CDR3 sequence is CASSLFTRRERKGGYTF. The CDR3 DNA sequence: TGTGCCAGCAGTTTATTTACCCGCCGGGAGCGGAAAGGTGGCTACACCTTC.

The V call is TRBV6-5, the J call TRBJ2-5; no clear D. V was clipped by 6 bases and J by 2 bases, with 13 bases between them. This CDR3 spans 14 amino acids. Germline lookup yields CDR1 MNHEY and CDR2 SVGAGI. CDR3 residues: CASRDPVSQETQYF. The CDR3 DNA reads as TGTGCCAGCAGGGACCCAGTTAGTCAAGAGACCCAGTACTTC.

The chain employs TRBV25-1 and TRBJ2-1; 7 positions match TRBD1. J gave up 4 bases and V 4 bases, and 10 bases lay outside the gene matches. The CDR3 totals 16 residues. Germline-derived CDR1 and CDR2 are MGHDK and SYGVNS. The CDR3 coding sequence is TGTGCCAGCAGTGGACGCCGGGACAGCACGTACAATGAGCAGTTCTTC. Translated: CASSGRRDSTYNEQFF.

The chain recombines TRBV19 with TRBJ1-6; 7 positions match TRBD1. With V trimmed by 5 bases and J by 10 bases, 5 bases remained unmatched. The CDR3 has 13 residues. Per the germline V gene, CDR1 is LNHDA and CDR2 is SQIVND (reference sequence). The CDR3 protein is CASSRQGGSPLHF. The DNA of the CDR3 is TGTGCCAGTAGTCGTCAGGGGGGCTCACCCCTCCACTTT. Together with reference TRBV19 and TRBJ1-6, the CDR3 gives the full variable domain: DGGITQSPKYLFRKEGQNVTLSCEQNLNHDAMYWYRQDPGQGLRLIYYSQIVNDFQKGDIAEGYSVSREKKESFPLTVTSAQKNPTAFYLCASSRQGGSPLHFGNGTRLTVT.

The chain joins TRBV20-1 to TRBJ2-1; D is perhaps TRBD2 (5 bases). CDR1 is DFQATT, CDR2 SNEGSKA, per germline (reference sequence). The V gene lost 6 bases and the J gene lost 6 bases, with 18 bases spanning the gap. The CDR3 is made up of 14 amino acids. The CDR3 sequence is CSASYRGLGNEQFF. The CDR3 DNA sequence: TGCAGTGCCAGTTATAGAGGACTGGGCAATGAGCAGTTCTTC.

The V gene is TRBV29-1, the J gene TRBJ1-3; D is possibly TRBD1 (5 bases). Germline lookup yields CDR1 SQVTM and CDR2 ANQGSEA. The CDR3 covers 13 residues. Trimming cost V 7 bases and J 0 bases, with 10 bases left between them. The chain's CDR3 is CSAGTASGNTIYF. CDR3 bases: TGCAGCGCCGGGACGGCCTCTGGAAACACCATATATTTT.

The chain has TRBV5-6 and TRBJ2-1; D remains unclear. Germline lookup yields CDR1 SGHDT and CDR2 YYEEEE. This CDR3 has 15 residues. Trimming stripped 0 bases from V and 0 bases from J, with 7 bases between. CDR3 sequence reads: CASSLEPNSYNEQFF. The CDR3 DNA reads as TGTGCCAGCAGCTTGGAACCGAACTCCTACAATGAGCAGTTCTTC.

The chain is built from TRBV14 and TRBJ1-5; D uncertain. Germline V lookup: CDR1 SGHDN, CDR2 FVKESK. V was pared by 2 bases and J by 5 bases, with 7 bases between. This CDR3 is 13 amino acids long. The CDR3 DNA reads as TGTGCCAGCAGCCAATATGGCGATCAGCCCCAGCATTTT. Encoded protein: CASSQYGDQPQHF.